What follows are 29 T cell receptor beta chains derived from one specimen sequenced in a study of OX40 agonist ivuxolimab in advanced cancers. Generated by immunoSEQ multiplex PCR, the TCRdb table keeps only in-frame clones and is missing some. The sample consists of around 95,000 clones, roughly 93% of them appearing once. The sequencing used CD4+ or CD8+ T cells sorted from blood, collected in a trial of the OX40 agonist ivuxolimab. The source is an adult with an advanced solid tumor such as melanoma, head and neck, liver or kidney cancer.

The genes are TRBV29-1 and TRBJ2-2, with TRBD2 matching 7 bases. There are 15 residues in the CDR3. The junction had 7 bases not matched to a gene; V was cut back by 3 bases and J by 3 bases. Germline loops: CDR1 SQVTM, CDR2 ANQGSEA. The CDR3 sequence is CSVDRAGLYTGELFF. In DNA form, the CDR3 reads TGCAGCGTTGACAGAGCGGGATTGTACACCGGGGAGCTGTTTTTT.

The rearrangement joins TRBV27 to TRBJ1-2; the D gene is possibly TRBD1 (5 bases). This CDR3 has 12 amino acids. The germline V and J ends were trimmed by 10 bases and 1 base, with 10 bases remaining between them. Germline V gives CDR1 MNHEY, CDR2 SMNVEV (reference sequence). The CDR3 DNA sequence: TGTGCCACCTCGGGGCGTAACTATGGCTACACCTTC. This sequence encodes CATSGRNYGYTF.

This chain joins TRBV6-4 and TRBJ2-5; a weak D match, TRBD1 (6 bases). The CDR3 totals 14 residues. The V gene lost 2 bases and the J gene lost 0 bases, with 7 bases spanning the gap. CDR1 is MRHNA and CDR2 is SNTAGT in the germline V gene. In DNA form, the CDR3 reads TGTGCCAGCAGTGACAGGGGGTACCAAGAGACCCAGTACTTC. Protein sequence: CASSDRGYQETQYF.

The genes are TRBV20-1 and TRBJ2-1; D remains ambiguous. The V gene's germline CDR1 is DFQATT and CDR2 SNEGSKA (reference sequence). Trimming removed 0 bases at V and 12 bases at J, with 9 bases between. The CDR3 runs 11 residues. CDR3 loop: CSARERSRQFF. The CDR3 DNA reads TGCAGTGCTAGAGAACGGTCTAGGCAGTTCTTC.

The J gene is TRBJ2-7, the V gene TRBV5-4; D uncertain. Trimming took 6 bases from V and 0 from J, leaving 16 bases between them. The CDR3 is made up of 15 amino acids. The germline V gene has CDR1 SGHNT and CDR2 YYREEE (reference sequence). The CDR3 sequence is CASTIPGGSSYEQYF. The CDR3, as DNA: TGTGCCAGCACAATCCCGGGCGGCAGCTCCTACGAGCAGTACTTC.

This clone was found once. This sequence joins TRBV6-1 and TRBJ2-1; 7 bases align to TRBD2. Per the germline V gene, CDR1 is MNHNS and CDR2 is SASEGT. The J segment lost 10 bases and the V segment lost 7 bases, leaving 1 base of the junction unmatched. The CDR3 length is 10 residues. CDR3 in DNA: TGTGCCAGCACGCGGGAGGAGCAGTTCTTC. Its protein product is CASTREEQFF.

The chain has TRBV28 and TRBJ2-1; 8 positions match TRBD1. V gave up 4 bases and J gave up 4 bases; unmatched junction bases: 12. The CDR3 has 17 residues. The germline V gene encodes CDR1 MDHEN and CDR2 SYDVKM. The CDR3 is CASSSAMDRAIYNEQFF. The CDR3 DNA reads TGTGCCAGCAGTTCAGCCATGGACAGGGCTATTTACAATGAGCAGTTCTTC.

This clone showed up just once. This sequence joins TRBV7-8 and TRBJ1-6; 12 bases align to TRBD1. CDR3 length equals 17 residues. Germline assignment: CDR1 SGHVS and CDR2 FQNEAQ. The ends lost 5 bases at V and 7 bases at J; junction bases unmatched: 9. This CDR3 is CASSAGTGGARNSPLHF. CDR3 coding DNA: TGTGCCAGCAGCGCGGGGACAGGGGGCGCCCGGAATTCACCCCTCCACTTT.

This clone is a singleton in its sample. The gene calls are TRBV29-1 and TRBJ2-3; D possibly matches TRBD1 or TRBD2 (5 bases each). Looked up from germline, CDR1 is SQVTM and CDR2 is ANQGSEA. V lost 4 bases to trimming and J lost 2 bases, with 10 bases between them. The CDR3 totals 13 residues. The CDR3 region has the DNA TGCAGCGTTGTTGAGGGGTTCACAGATACGCAGTATTTT. Its protein product is CSVVEGFTDTQYF.

The rearrangement links TRBV7-8 to TRBJ2-2; no clear D. The CDR3 extends over 16 amino acids. In germline, CDR1 is SGHVS, CDR2 FQNEAQ. Deletions cut 1 base from V and 2 bases from J, with 11 bases between. CDR3 loop: CASSLGALGNTGELFF. The CDR3 DNA sequence: TGTGCCAGCAGCTTAGGGGCCTTGGGTAACACCGGGGAGCTGTTTTTT.

This chain joins TRBV6-5 and TRBJ1-5; TRBD1 might be the D (5 bases). V lost 5 bases and J lost 4, with 6 bases in between. The CDR3 covers 12 residues. Germline CDR1 and CDR2: MNHEY and SVGAGI. The CDR3 sequence is CASSRGNQPQHF. In nucleotides, the CDR3 is TGTGCCAGCAGTCGGGGGAATCAGCCCCAGCATTTT.

The chain links TRBV7-9 to TRBJ1-1; 10 nucleotides line up with TRBD1. The germline V gene encodes CDR1 SEHNR and CDR2 FQNEAQ (reference sequence). The V segment lost 5 bases and the J segment 5 bases; nucleotides outside the gene matches: 8. The length of the CDR3 is 15 residues. The CDR3, as DNA: TGTGCCAGCAGCCCTTGGGACAGGGGTAAGACTGAAGCTTTCTTT. Translated, it gives CASSPWDRGKTEAFF.

The chain employs TRBV6-5 and TRBJ1-4; D is undetermined. The CDR3 runs to 16 residues. The V gene lost 4 bases and the J gene lost 0 bases, with 12 bases spanning the gap. Germline values: CDR1 MNHEY, CDR2 SVGAGI. The CDR3 DNA reads TGTGCCAGCAGTTCCCTCGGTGGTACAACTAATGAAAAACTGTTTTTT. Protein: CASSSLGGTTNEKLFF.

The chain has TRBV7-2 and TRBJ2-5; D ambiguous. V lost 2 bases, J lost 4 bases, and 8 bases lay in between. CDR1 is SGHTA, CDR2 FQGNSA, per germline. The CDR3 extends over 13 amino acids. CDR3 in amino acids: CASSLSLGETQYF. CDR3 nucleotides: TGTGCCAGCAGCTTATCCCTCGGAGAGACCCAGTACTTC.

The genes are TRBV19 and TRBJ1-2, with 7 bases identical to TRBD1. The junction had 9 bases not matched to a gene; V was cut back by 7 bases and J by 4 bases. This CDR3 is built from 14 residues. In germline, CDR1 is LNHDA, CDR2 SQIVND (reference sequence). DNA for the CDR3: TGTGCCAGTACCATCCCGGGACAGCCCTATGGCTACACCTTC. Translation: CASTIPGQPYGYTF.

The gene calls are TRBV27 and TRBJ2-7; no reliable D call. This CDR3 has 22 amino acids. Germline assignment: CDR1 MNHEY and CDR2 SMNVEV (reference sequence). With 3 bases removed from V and 2 bases from J, the gap between germline ends came to 35 bases. The CDR3 loop reads CASSFHRDPSPRRAALPYEQYF. The CDR3 DNA follows: TGTGCCAGCAGTTTTCACCGAGACCCTTCACCCCGACGGGCCGCCTTACCCTACGAGCAGTACTTC.

This chain connects TRBV19 to TRBJ1-5; D perhaps matches TRBD1 (6 bases). V was trimmed by 3 bases and J by 2 bases, leaving 14 bases between them. This CDR3 contains 16 residues. CDR1 is LNHDA, CDR2 SQIVND, per germline (reference sequence). CDR3 amino acids: CASSIWGRSGNQPQHF. CDR3 DNA: TGTGCCAGTAGTATTTGGGGGCGAAGTGGCAATCAGCCCCAGCATTTT.

The genes are TRBV28 and TRBJ1-1; no firm D call. Deletions cut 4 bases from V and 5 bases from J, with 11 bases between. This CDR3 region has 13 residues. CDR1 is MDHEN and CDR2 is SYDVKM in the germline V gene. Written as DNA, the CDR3 is TGTGCCAGCAGTTGGTCCGGGTATACTGAAGCTTTCTTT. Residues: CASSWSGYTEAFF.

The V gene is TRBV28, the J gene TRBJ2-4; the D gene could be TRBD1 or TRBD2 (5 bases each). Germline V gene data show CDR1 as MDHEN and CDR2 as SYDVKM. The CDR3 is 15 amino acids. V was trimmed by 4 bases and J by 7 bases, leaving 17 bases between them. CDR3 nucleotide sequence: TGTGCCAGCAGTTCCCCGGGACGAGGGACGAACATTCAGTACTTC. Translating it yields CASSSPGRGTNIQYF.

This chain uses TRBV6-6 with TRBJ2-3; D not certain. Germline CDR1 and CDR2: MNHNY and SVGAGI (reference sequence). The length of the CDR3 is 14 residues. Trimming pared 0 bases from V and 4 bases from J, leaving 8 bases between. CDR3 amino acids: CASSYSDAADTQYF. The CDR3 DNA follows: TGTGCCAGCAGTTACTCCGACGCAGCAGATACGCAGTATTTT.

V and J are TRBV19 and TRBJ2-1; the match to TRBD1 covers 10 bases. Unmatched junction bases numbered 8, after V lost 6 bases and J lost 3 bases. Germline assignment: CDR1 LNHDA and CDR2 SQIVND (reference sequence). There are 16 residues in the CDR3. The CDR3: CASSPSGTGDYNEQFF. CDR3 DNA sequence: TGTGCCAGTAGCCCTTCCGGGACAGGGGACTACAATGAGCAGTTCTTC. Variable domain in full (rest from reference TRBV19 and TRBJ2-1): DGGITQSPKYLFRKEGQNVTLSCEQNLNHDAMYWYRQDPGQGLRLIYYSQIVNDFQKGDIAEGYSVSREKKESFPLTVTSAQKNPTAFYLCASSPSGTGDYNEQFFGPGTRLTVL.

The chain couples TRBV11-3 to TRBJ2-2; D unresolved. Germline-derived CDR1 and CDR2 are SGHNT and YENEEA. This CDR3 is built from 15 residues. V lost 5 bases and J 3 bases, leaving 13 bases between the germline ends. The CDR3 spells CASSPGPPDTGELFF. The CDR3 DNA reads TGTGCCAGCAGCCCAGGACCCCCGGACACCGGGGAGCTGTTTTTT. Looking up the rest from reference TRBV11-3 and TRBJ2-2 gives the full variable domain: EAGVVQSPRYKIIEKKQPVAFWCNPISGHNTLYWYLQNLGQGPELLIRYENEEAVDDSQLPKDRFSAERLKGVDSTLKIQPAELGDSAVYLCASSPGPPDTGELFFGEGSRLTVL.

The chain joins TRBV5-5 to TRBJ1-5; the match to TRBD1 covers 11 bases. Germline V gene lookup returns CDR1 SGHKS and CDR2 YYEKEE (reference sequence). J gave up 8 bases and V 4 bases, and 5 bases lay outside the gene matches. CDR3 length: 14 residues. Here the CDR3 DNA reads TGTGCCAGCAGCCGGGACAGGGGGGTAGAGCCCCAGCATTTT. Protein sequence: CASSRDRGVEPQHF.

V is TRBV5-1 and J is TRBJ1-4; TRBD1 is a possible D gene (6 bases). Germline V gives CDR1 SGHRS, CDR2 YFSETQ. The CDR3 extends over 15 amino acids. Trimming removed 0 bases from V and 8 bases from J, with 14 bases in between. The DNA for the CDR3 is TGCGCCAGCAGCTTGGGGGCCGGGGGCGGAGAAAAACTGTTTTTT. Encoded protein: CASSLGAGGGEKLFF.

This chain links TRBV27 with TRBJ1-2; D is unclear. CDR3 size: 15 residues. Looked up from germline, CDR1 is MNHEY and CDR2 is SMNVEV (reference sequence). V was cut by 6 bases and J by 6 bases, with 20 bases left in between. The CDR3 here is CASRLPVRFSHGYTF. The CDR3 DNA reads as TGTGCCAGCAGGCTTCCTGTCCGATTCTCCCATGGCTACACCTTC.

The J gene is TRBJ2-2, the V gene TRBV7-9; D is unclear. The germline V and J ends were trimmed by 1 base and 6 bases, with 12 bases remaining between them. The germline CDR1 and CDR2 sequences are SEHNR and FQNEAQ (reference sequence). The CDR3 has 15 amino acids. CDR3 bases: TGTGCCAGCAGCTTAGGAGAAGGTGGGGCCGGGGAGCTGTTTTTT. It is translated as CASSLGEGGAGELFF.

The chain joins TRBV5-1 to TRBJ1-6; 9 nucleotides agree with TRBD1. This CDR3 is built from 16 residues. Unmatched junction bases numbered 9, after V lost 4 bases and J lost 7 bases. CDR1 and CDR2 (germline): SGHRS, YFSETQ. This CDR3 reads CASSVGQGQGNSPLHF. CDR3 bases: TGCGCCAGCAGCGTAGGACAGGGGCAGGGCAATTCACCCCTCCACTTT.

V usage is TRBV7-9 and J usage is TRBJ2-3, with 10 bases matching TRBD1. CDR1 is SEHNR, CDR2 FQNEAQ, per germline (reference sequence). This CDR3 is 18 amino acids long. The V gene end was trimmed by 5 bases and the J gene end by 7 bases; junction bases not matched to a gene: 18. The DNA for the CDR3 is TGTGCCAGCAGCGTTACCGTGCAGGGACAGGGGAAGATGAATACGCAGTATTTT. This sequence encodes CASSVTVQGQGKMNTQYF. The full variable domain, its missing parts supplied by reference TRBV7-9 and TRBJ2-3, is DTGVSQNPRHKITKRGQNVTFRCDPISEHNRLYWYRQTLGQGPEFLTYFQNEAQLEKSRLLSDRFSAERPKGSFSTLEIQRTEQGDSAMYLCASSVTVQGQGKMNTQYFGPGTRLTVL.

The rearrangement joins TRBV6-5 to TRBJ1-4, with 9 bases that match TRBD1. This CDR3 has 12 amino acids. Germline CDR1 MNHEY, CDR2 SVGAGI. With 6 bases clipped from V and 15 bases from J, the junction kept 8 bases outside the gene matches. CDR3 nucleotides: TGTGCCAGCAGACAGAACAGGGGGCGGATGTTTTTT. It codes for CASRQNRGRMFF.